The 22 T cell receptor beta chains reported below all come from one sample, sequenced in a study of control samples from healthy donors and cancer patients (dated by TCRdb to 2018 to 2020). The protocol used for the library was the immunoSEQ multiplex PCR assay. What TCRdb holds here is the immuneACCESS table cut down to in-frame rearrangements. Part of the clones is not present; checked against another copy, under half of the missing clones reflect an unresolved V gene, and the others are unexplained. The table for this sample lists about 120,000 clones; roughly 93% of them were counted only once. Jointly, the top ten make up about 2.5% of the sample. The sequenced sample was blood. Receptors were obtained from a man aged 30 to 39 in good health.

This chain joins TRBV30 and TRBJ2-5; D gene ambiguous. The V end lost 3 bases, the J end lost 7 bases, and 12 bases lay between the germline ends. Looked up from germline, CDR1 is GTSNPN and CDR2 is SVGIG (reference sequence). There are 12 residues in the CDR3. CDR3 amino acids: CAWSRPVRTQYF. The CDR3 DNA reads as TGTGCCTGGAGCCGGCCGGTACGGACCCAGTACTTC.

The gene calls are TRBV18 and TRBJ1-6; D is ambiguous. The V gene lost 4 bases and the J gene lost 7 bases, with 5 bases spanning the gap. The CDR3 runs 12 residues. Germline CDR1 is KGHSH and CDR2 is LQKENI. CDR3 DNA sequence: TGTGCCAGCTCACTATACAATTCACCCCTCCACTTT. The encoded protein is CASSLYNSPLHF.

This clone was picked up a small number of times. The chain uses TRBV9 and TRBJ1-2; D possibly corresponds to TRBD1 (6 bases). V was clipped by 4 bases and J by 7 bases, with 14 bases between them. Germline CDR1 and CDR2: SGDLS and YYNGEE. The length of the CDR3 is 13 residues. CDR3 DNA sequence: TGTGCCAGCAGCCCCCCCGGAGGGGGTGGCTACACCTTC. Amino acid sequence: CASSPPGGGGYTF.

The gene calls are TRBV27 and TRBJ2-2; no definite D call. Germline V gene lookup returns CDR1 MNHEY and CDR2 SMNVEV (reference sequence). The V gene lost 2 bases and the J gene lost 6 bases, with 4 bases spanning the gap. CDR3 length equals 12 residues. CDR3 sequence: CASSLVAGELFF. The CDR3 DNA reads as TGTGCCAGCAGTTTAGTGGCCGGGGAGCTGTTTTTT.

V and J are TRBV9 and TRBJ2-1; 9 bases line up with TRBD2. The germline V gene has CDR1 SGDLS and CDR2 YYNGEE. The CDR3 runs to 15 residues. Trimming cost V 4 bases and J 5 bases; bases outside gene matches: 7. The CDR3 sequence is CASSPLAGINNEQFF. The CDR3 DNA follows: TGTGCCAGCAGCCCACTAGCGGGTATTAACAATGAGCAGTTCTTC.

CDR3 in DNA: TGTGCCAGCAGCTTGGGACAGGGGGCTTCTGGGGCCAACGTCCTGACTTTC. Amino acid sequence: CASSLGQGASGANVLTF. The V call is TRBV13, the J call TRBJ2-6; TRBD1 agrees at 12 bases. V dropped 3 bases and J dropped 1; count of bases not matched to a gene: 1. Germline CDR1 is PRHDT and CDR2 is FYEKMQ (reference sequence). There are 17 residues in the CDR3.

V usage is TRBV6-4 and J usage is TRBJ2-2; TRBD2 agrees at 10 bases. V shed 5 bases, J shed 0 bases, and the junction held 15 bases outside the gene matches. This CDR3 is built from 20 residues. Germline lookup yields CDR1 MRHNA and CDR2 SNTAGT. The CDR3 DNA reads TGTGCCAGCAGTACCCTGGCAATAGCGGGGGGTTTCGCGAACACCGGGGAGCTGTTTTTT. Translation: CASSTLAIAGGFANTGELFF.

This sequence joins TRBV6-1 and TRBJ2-3; 7 bases map to TRBD2. The trim removed 2 bases at V and 4 bases at J, leaving 6 bases unmatched. CDR3 length equals 15 residues. Germline V gene lookup returns CDR1 MNHNS and CDR2 SASEGT. DNA of the CDR3: TGTGCCAGCAGTGAAAGTCTAGCGGCGTCAGATACGCAGTATTTT. It translates to CASSESLAASDTQYF.

The chain uses TRBV30 and TRBJ1-5; 7 nucleotides match TRBD1. V dropped 0 bases and J dropped 7; count of bases not matched to a gene: 15. The CDR3 length is 17 residues. Germline-derived CDR1 and CDR2 are GTSNPN and SVGIG (reference sequence). The CDR3 region is CAWSVGRTGLGVQPQHF. DNA for the CDR3: TGTGCCTGGAGTGTAGGACGGACAGGTTTGGGTGTGCAGCCCCAGCATTTT.

To note about this clone: This sample also contains other DNA sequences that code for the same CDR3. The V gene is TRBV11-2, the J gene TRBJ2-3, with unresolved D. The CDR3 has 12 amino acids. V was trimmed by 3 bases and J by 3 bases, leaving 4 bases between them. The germline CDR1 and CDR2 sequences are SGHAT and FQNNGV. In DNA form, the CDR3 reads TGTGCCAGCAGCTTGGGGACAGATACGCAGTATTTT. Protein product: CASSLGTDTQYF.

This sequence joins TRBV4-1 and TRBJ1-5; possible D gene TRBD1, 5 bases. This CDR3 comprises 15 residues. Germline CDR1 reads MGHRA; CDR2 reads YSYEKL. The V and J ends lost 1 base and 4 bases respectively, with 11 bases between them. The CDR3 reads CASSQGDKGNQPQHF. The CDR3 DNA sequence: TGCGCCAGCAGCCAAGGCGACAAGGGGAATCAGCCCCAGCATTTT.

This clone was picked up a small number of times. The J gene is TRBJ2-2, the V gene TRBV6-6; D perhaps matches TRBD2 (5 bases). V lost 8 bases and J lost 5, with 12 bases in between. This CDR3 has 13 amino acids. CDR1 is MNHNY and CDR2 is SVGAGI in the germline V gene (reference sequence). CDR3 DNA sequence: TGTGCCAGCGGATTCGGGGTGACCGGGGAGCTGTTTTTT. It yields the protein CASGFGVTGELFF.

The CDR3 here is CASSARTGGWDEQFF. The CDR3 coding sequence is TGTGCCAGCAGCGCGAGAACAGGGGGCTGGGATGAGCAGTTCTTC. The chain carries TRBV7-9 and TRBJ2-1; 9 nucleotides match TRBD1. The CDR3 sequence is 15 residues long. CDR1 is SEHNR, CDR2 FQNEAQ, per germline (reference sequence). V lost 5 bases, J lost 8 bases, and 10 bases stayed unmatched.

The table lists this clone with a count of one. The gene calls are TRBV7-8 and TRBJ1-1; TRBD1 is a possible D gene (6 bases). The CDR3 sequence is 14 residues long. The V end lost 7 bases, the J end lost 2 bases, and 14 bases lay between the germline ends. Germline V gives CDR1 SGHVS, CDR2 FQNEAQ. Written as DNA, the CDR3 is TGTGCCAGCACGGAAGGCAGGGGCAACACTGAAGCTTTCTTT. Protein product: CASTEGRGNTEAFF.

This chain uses TRBV7-9 with TRBJ2-7, with a tentative D call TRBD2 (6 bases). The CDR3 has 10 amino acids. Germline values: CDR1 SEHNR, CDR2 FQNEAQ (reference sequence). V was cut by 9 bases and J by 5 bases, with 8 bases left in between. CDR3 sequence: CASGGNEQYF. Written as DNA, the CDR3 is TGTGCCAGTGGGGGGAACGAGCAGTACTTC.

V and J are TRBV5-1 and TRBJ1-2; D not certain. The CDR3 consists of 13 residues. Germline V gives CDR1 SGHRS, CDR2 YFSETQ. Trimming cost V 0 bases and J 14 bases, with 17 bases left between them. The CDR3 is CASSLVSAVPATF. CDR3 DNA: TGCGCCAGCAGCTTGGTTTCAGCGGTTCCGGCTACCTTC.

The genes are TRBV5-4 and TRBJ1-1; no definite D call. The germline V and J ends were trimmed by 2 bases and 1 base, with 6 bases remaining between them. CDR3 length: 13 amino acids. The germline CDR1 and CDR2 sequences are SGHNT and YYREEE (reference sequence). CDR3 sequence: CASSFTENTEAFF. The CDR3 bases are TGTGCCAGCAGCTTCACAGAGAACACTGAAGCTTTCTTT.

The chain has TRBV3-1 (or the pseudogene TRBV3-2) and TRBJ2-5; no definite D call. This CDR3 comprises 15 residues. The germline V and J ends were trimmed by 2 bases and 5 bases, with 15 bases remaining between them. Germline V gene lookup returns CDR1 LGHDT and CDR2 YNNKEL (reference sequence). CDR3 in DNA: TGTGCCAGCAGCCAACTCCGCGCCGGCCGGGAGACCCAGTACTTC. It codes for CASSQLRAGRETQYF.

The J gene is TRBJ1-6, the V gene TRBV9; D unclear. This CDR3 has 14 residues. The germline gives CDR1 SGDLS, CDR2 YYNGEE. Trimming removed 0 bases from V and 9 bases from J, with 10 bases in between. The CDR3 here is CASSVGQISSPLHF. CDR3 coding DNA: TGTGCCAGCAGCGTAGGACAAATTAGTTCACCCCTCCACTTT.

This chain links TRBV10-3 with TRBJ1-3; D is ambiguous. Germline lookup yields CDR1 ENHRY and CDR2 SYGVKD. V lost 3 bases and J lost 2, with 8 bases in between. The CDR3 loop spans 14 amino acids. CDR3 sequence reads: CAISDMTAGNTIYF. DNA for the CDR3: TGTGCCATCAGTGATATGACTGCTGGAAACACCATATATTTT.

V and J are TRBV19 and TRBJ2-3; D not resolved. V lost 1 base, J lost 6 bases, and 23 bases lay in between. The CDR3 totals 18 residues. The germline V gene encodes CDR1 LNHDA and CDR2 SQIVND (reference sequence). The CDR3 DNA sequence: TGTGCCAGTAGTATAGGGTTGGTGGGCGGTCCTATTGTGGATACGCAGTATTTT. Protein: CASSIGLVGGPIVDTQYF.

CDR3 sequence reads: CASSLGAGGQETQYF. The DNA of the CDR3 is TGTGCCAGCAGCTTGGGGGCGGGGGGCCAGGAGACCCAGTACTTC. This chain joins TRBV7-2 and TRBJ2-5; 8 positions agree with TRBD2. Germline trimming cut 3 bases from V and 5 bases from J; bases unmatched to any gene: 8. The CDR3 totals 15 residues. The germline CDR1 and CDR2 sequences are SGHTA and FQGNSA.